This T cell receptor (beta chain) was found in a study of T-cell reconstitution after alpha-beta-depleted transplantation in children. TCRbeta library preparation incorporated unique molecular identifiers. One entry per CDR3 protein results from TCRdb running MiXCR on the PCR reads. Of over 150,000 distinct CDR3 sequences listed, approximately 15% were seen once; the top ten hold about 13%. The sequence derives from a human donor who donated a stem cell graft to a child with acute lymphoblastic leukemia. This sample comprised PBMCs from the stem cell graft donor, obtained from the stem cell graft.

CDR3: CSASLLRSGGYTF. The CDR3 region has the DNA TGCAGTGCTAGTCTATTAAGGAGCGGCGGCTACACCTTC. This chain connects TRBV20-1 to TRBJ1-2; D is unresolved. Germline CDR1 and CDR2: DFQATT and SNEGSKA (reference sequence). Trimming left V 3 bases short and J 8 bases short, with 16 bases between. The CDR3 totals 13 residues.